This TCR beta chain was obtained from a study of blood T cell repertoires in COVID-19. Germline V lookup: CDR1 MNHEY, CDR2 SMNVEV (reference sequence). J lost 6 bases, V lost 6 bases, and 7 bases had no gene match. The CDR3 has 15 residues. Original methodology: The assay estimated nucleated cells by amplifying reference gene primers. The assay was immunoSEQ multiplex PCR, and TCRdb's table has in-frame clones only and misses some. V, J and clone size are those of that table, while D and trimming were read from the DNA. This repertoire shows approximately 330,000 clones, roughly 86% found once; its top ten account for roughly a tenth.

The rearrangement joins TRBV27 to TRBJ1-6; 8 nucleotides line up with TRBD1. The source is a woman aged 25 to 39 who had recovered from COVID-19. Sequencing used PBMCs or T cells enriched from blood (not recorded which). CDR3 region: CASRPIGQGNSPLHF. CDR3 coding DNA: TGTGCCAGCAGACCTATTGGACAGGGTAATTCACCCCTCCACTTT.